The 2 T cell receptor beta chains below come from one sample, sequenced in a study of cytomegalovirus exposure and HLA in healthy donors. 60 Vbeta and 13 Jbeta primers were used in PCR. Here immunoSEQ multiplex PCR was the method, and the copy in TCRdb shows in-frame clones only, minus some. This table has under 200,000 clones, about 80% appearing once. The sequenced sample was PBMCs. All receptors derive from a woman in her twenties or thirties in good health and CMV-seropositive.

The chain combines TRBV6-1 with TRBJ2-7; a weak D match, TRBD2 (6 bases). V was cut by 9 bases and J by 4 bases, with 19 bases left in between. This CDR3 region has 14 residues. Per the germline V gene, CDR1 is MNHNS and CDR2 is SASEGT. In DNA, the CDR3 is TGTGCCAGTCGTACGGGACTCAACTCTTACGAGCAGTACTTC. Residues: CASRTGLNSYEQYF.

This clone was recorded only once. This chain uses TRBV10-3 with TRBJ2-7; TRBD1 aligns across 7 bases. The CDR3 extends over 17 amino acids. The germline CDR1 and CDR2 sequences are ENHRY and SYGVKD. V lost 3 bases to trimming and J lost 6 bases; unmatched junction nucleotides: 17. The chain's CDR3 is CAISETPDRYPQGEQYF. CDR3 DNA sequence: TGTGCCATCAGTGAAACCCCGGACAGGTACCCCCAAGGCGAGCAGTACTTC.